The clone carrying this T cell receptor beta chain was recorded at least ten times. The CDR3 runs 14 residues. Germline V gene sequence: CDR1 SGHRS, CDR2 YFSETQ. V trimming: 5 bases; J trimming: 5 bases; junction bases outside the gene matches: 8. This specimen belongs to a study of neurological immune-mediated disorders. On the study more broadly: The disease course was relapsing-remitting in some 31 and secondary progressive in about 9% of the 34 multiple sclerosis patients.

cDNA was made by 5'RACE with 10-nucleotide random UMIs. In every sequencing run, more than 170 million TCR-beta sequences were generated from 15-18 subjects. TCRdb fed the 5' RACE reads into MiXCR, producing one record per CDR3 protein. The sample consists of fewer than 85,000 distinct CDR3 sequences, 3% to 5% of them appearing once. The unsorted libraries originated from 2 million PBMCs that had been stored at -80 C. V is TRBV5-1 and J is TRBJ2-3; 7 bases agree with TRBD2. The sequence was obtained from a man aged 25 to 40 with multiple sclerosis. Sequences were obtained from PBMCs. CDR3 residues: CASRPPGGKDTQYF. The CDR3 nucleotides are TGCGCCAGCAGGCCCCCGGGGGGAAAAGATACGCAGTATTTT.